Listed here are 26 T cell receptor beta chains from one sample, sequenced in a study of T cell repertoires in cytomegalovirus infection. TCRdb re-called the reads with MiXCR, one entry per CDR3 protein. The top ten hold roughly 4.5% of the sample, which has a few hundred thousand distinct CDR3 sequences, over 7.5% seen once. The source material was PBMCs. All receptors come from a human donor in good health (CMV status not recorded). Some clones in this sample may be carry-over from other donors' samples.

The chain is built from TRBV20-1 and TRBJ1-6, with D perhaps TRBD1 (6 bases). This CDR3 is built from 14 residues. Trimming shortened V by 3 bases and J by 5 bases, and 11 bases separated the two germline ends. The germline gives CDR1 DFQATT, CDR2 SNEGSKA (reference sequence). The CDR3 DNA sequence: TGCAGTGCTAGGACAGGCGAGAATAATTCACCCCTCCACTTT. It translates to CSARTGENNSPLHF.

The rearrangement links TRBV6-2 or TRBV6-3 to TRBJ1-6; D unclear. Germline CDR1 and CDR2: MNHEY and SVGEGT. The CDR3 length is 15 residues. V lost 0 bases and J 10 bases, leaving 13 bases between the germline ends. The CDR3, as DNA: TGTGCCAGCAGTTACTCGAGTTTCGGCGGCTCACCCCTCCACTTT. This sequence encodes CASSYSSFGGSPLHF.

There are a few counts of this clonotype. The V and J genes are TRBV6-6 and TRBJ2-3, with 11 bases that match TRBD2. Trimming removed 4 bases from V and 0 bases from J; junction bases left unmatched: 12. In germline, CDR1 is MNHNY, CDR2 SVGAGI (reference sequence). CDR3 size: 19 residues. The CDR3 DNA reads as TGTGCCAGCAGTTCCTCTCGCAAGGTAGCGGGGGGGAGCACAGATACGCAGTATTTT. The encoded protein is CASSSSRKVAGGSTDTQYF.

This clonotype was found a few times. The chain combines TRBV3-1 with TRBJ2-1, with unresolved D. CDR1 is LGHDT and CDR2 is YNNKEL in the germline V gene (reference sequence). The CDR3 has 16 residues. Trimming stripped 0 bases from V and 5 bases from J, with 14 bases between. The CDR3 DNA reads TGTGCCAGCAGCCAAGACGGGTTCACAACAAACAATGAGCAGTTCTTC. Translating gives CASSQDGFTTNNEQFF.

The table lists this clonotype with many counts. V gene TRBV7-2 combines with J gene TRBJ2-2, with 8 bases lining up with TRBD1. V lost 4 bases to trimming and J lost 6 bases; unmatched junction nucleotides: 4. This CDR3 spans 14 amino acids. Germline CDR1 SGHTA, CDR2 FQGNSA. CDR3 in amino acids: CASSSSGGSGELFF. DNA of the CDR3: TGTGCCAGCAGCTCGTCAGGGGGCTCCGGGGAGCTGTTTTTT.

This clonotype has a count of ten or more. The genes are TRBV7-2 and TRBJ2-7; 7 bases fit TRBD1. With V trimmed by 6 bases and J by 4 bases, 6 bases remained unmatched. Germline CDR1 and CDR2: SGHTA and FQGNSA. The CDR3 totals 13 residues. The CDR3 here is CASSRGQQYEQYF. The CDR3 DNA sequence: TGTGCCAGCAGTAGGGGACAGCAATACGAGCAGTACTTC.

V and J are TRBV7-9 and TRBJ2-3; 8 nucleotides match TRBD2. The V gene's germline CDR1 is SEHNR and CDR2 FQNEAQ (reference sequence). This CDR3 comprises 17 residues. V trimming: 4 bases; J trimming: 1 base; junction bases outside the gene matches: 10. CDR3 sequence reads: CASSSSGRGAGTDTQYF. The CDR3 nucleotides are TGTGCCAGCAGCTCCTCCGGGCGGGGGGCGGGCACAGATACGCAGTATTTT.

The table lists this clonotype with a few counts. The chain combines TRBV20-1 with TRBJ2-3; the D is unclear. CDR3 length: 14 residues. Germline V CDR1 and CDR2: DFQATT, SNEGSKA (reference sequence). The germline V and J ends were trimmed by 1 base and 0 bases, with 8 bases remaining between them. CDR3 DNA sequence: TGCAGTGCTAGAGTTGCGGCTAGCACAGATACGCAGTATTTT. It encodes CSARVAASTDTQYF.

This clonotype came up once. This chain joins TRBV6-2 or TRBV6-3 and TRBJ2-1, with D possibly being TRBD1 (6 bases). CDR1 is MNHEY, CDR2 SVGEGT, per germline. The CDR3 loop spans 16 amino acids. Trimming shortened V by 0 bases and J by 6 bases, and 15 bases separated the two germline ends. As DNA, the CDR3 is TGTGCCAGCAGTTACTCCTTACAGGGAAGCCTCAATGAGCAGTTCTTC. Protein: CASSYSLQGSLNEQFF.

This clonotype was found a few times. The CDR3 DNA is TGTGCCAGCAGTTCAGGGGGACAGGGGATGAAAGAGACCCAGTACTTC. Its translation: CASSSGGQGMKETQYF. The chain has TRBV12-3 or TRBV12-4 and TRBJ2-5; 10 bases agree with TRBD1. The CDR3 loop spans 16 amino acids. Trimming removed 4 bases from V and 3 bases from J; junction bases left unmatched: 8.

This clonotype was seen ten or more times. J is TRBJ2-4 and V is TRBV12-3 or TRBV12-4; the D is unclear. The V end was cut by 1 base, the J end by 9 bases, with 7 bases between. CDR3 length: 12 residues. The CDR3 DNA sequence: TGTGCCAGCAGTTTAGATTGGGCCATTCAGTACTTC. This sequence encodes CASSLDWAIQYF.

This rearrangement joins TRBV28 to TRBJ1-4, with D perhaps TRBD1 (5 bases). V shed 10 bases and J shed 3 bases, with 12 bases lying between them. CDR3 length: 13 residues. The germline gives CDR1 MDHEN, CDR2 SYDVKM. CDR3 DNA sequence: TGTGCCACCGGGGGGTTGGCTAATGAAAAACTGTTTTTT. Translation gives CATGGLANEKLFF.

This clonotype was counted only a few times. The chain has TRBV2 and TRBJ2-3, with TRBD2 as a possible D gene (5 bases). The germline V gene has CDR1 SNHLY and CDR2 FYNNEI. The CDR3 contains 12 residues. CDR3: CATGFFTDTQYF. For the CDR3, the DNA is TGTGCTACGGGGTTTTTCACAGATACGCAGTATTTT. The full variable domain, with the rest looked up from reference TRBV2 and TRBJ2-3, is EPEVTQTPSHQVTQMGQEVILRCVPISNHLYFYWYRQILGQKVEFLVSFYNNEISEKSEIFDDQFSVERPDGSNFTLKIRSTKLEDSAMYFCATGFFTDTQYFGPGTRLTVL.

This clonotype was recorded many times. This chain joins TRBV7-9 and TRBJ1-4; D remains unclear. The V gene lost 1 base and the J gene lost 5 bases, with 8 bases spanning the gap. The CDR3 has 14 residues. Germline V gene data show CDR1 as SEHNR and CDR2 as FQNEAQ (reference sequence). CDR3 bases: TGTGCCAGCAGCTTAGAACACGGAAATGAAAAACTGTTTTTT. This translates into CASSLEHGNEKLFF.

The rearrangement joins TRBV5-5 to TRBJ2-7; TRBD2 matches 14 bases. The V and J ends lost 3 bases and 3 bases, in that order; junction bases with no gene match: 2. Looked up from germline, CDR1 is SGHKS and CDR2 is YYEKEE (reference sequence). The CDR3 loop spans 15 amino acids. For the CDR3, the DNA is TGTGCCAGCAGCTGGGGACTAGCGGGAGACTACGAGCAGTACTTC. As protein: CASSWGLAGDYEQYF.

This clonotype appeared a few times. The genes are TRBV19 and TRBJ1-2, with 8 nucleotides matching TRBD1. The CDR3 is made up of 13 amino acids. The J segment lost 8 bases and the V segment lost 6 bases, leaving 8 bases of the junction unmatched. The V gene's germline CDR1 is LNHDA and CDR2 SQIVND (reference sequence). This CDR3 reads CASSRDRRRGYTF. The CDR3 DNA reads TGTGCCAGTAGCCGGGACAGGCGACGCGGCTACACCTTC.

This rearrangement joins TRBV19 to TRBJ2-6; no reliable D call. Germline V gene data show CDR1 as LNHDA and CDR2 as SQIVND (reference sequence). CDR3 length: 17 amino acids. V was shortened by 5 bases and J by 2 bases, with 16 bases between the two germline ends. DNA of the CDR3: TGTGCCAGTAGTTCCAGACGGACGTCACCTGGGGCCAACGTCCTGACTTTC. It translates to CASSSRRTSPGANVLTF.

This clonotype was seen more than once but under ten times. The chain carries TRBV25-1 and TRBJ2-1; D gene uncertain. This CDR3 has 15 residues. The V end was cut by 7 bases, the J end by 2 bases, with 15 bases between. Germline CDR1 MGHDK, CDR2 SYGVNS. CDR3 loop: CASTPAEKPYNEQFF. CDR3 coding DNA: TGTGCCAGCACCCCGGCGGAGAAGCCCTACAATGAGCAGTTCTTC.

This clonotype was seen a handful of times. This sequence joins TRBV4-3 and TRBJ1-1; D unresolved. Per germline, CDR1 LGHNA and CDR2 YSLEER. The V end lost 4 bases, the J end lost 4 bases, and 16 bases lay between the germline ends. The CDR3 runs to 15 residues. The DNA for the CDR3 is TGCGCCAGCAGCCGGACCGTAGGAGCGGGCACTGAAGCTTTCTTT. Translated, it gives CASSRTVGAGTEAFF.

Comment on this clonotype: With a much larger clone just one base away, this may be a read error. The genes are TRBV6-2 or TRBV6-3 and TRBJ2-7; 9 bases are a match to TRBD1. Trimming removed 6 bases from V and 5 bases from J; junction bases left unmatched: 11. The CDR3 runs 15 residues. From germline, CDR1 is MNHEY and CDR2 SVGEGT. CDR3 coding DNA: TGTGCCAGCAGCCCAATTGGACAGGGGCTCGACGAGCAGTACTTC. Amino acid sequence: CASSPIGQGLDEQYF.

This clonotype was seen a few times. V and J are TRBV28 and TRBJ1-2, with TRBD1 as a possible D gene (6 bases). V gave up 2 bases and J gave up 8 bases, with 21 bases separating them. The CDR3 runs to 16 residues. Germline loops: CDR1 MDHEN, CDR2 SYDVKM. The CDR3: CASSLIMGGTEGGYTF. The CDR3 nucleotides are TGTGCCAGCAGTTTAATAATGGGGGGCACGGAAGGAGGCTACACCTTC.

J is TRBJ1-5 and V is TRBV7-6; D is ambiguous. Per the germline V gene, CDR1 is SGHVS and CDR2 is FNYEAQ. The CDR3 is made up of 13 amino acids. Between the trimmed V and J ends, which lost 3 bases and 5 bases, there was a span of 8 bases. This CDR3 reads CASSLDGYQPQHF. CDR3 bases: TGTGCCAGCAGCTTGGACGGTTATCAGCCCCAGCATTTT.

About this clonotype itself: This clone may be a read error of a much larger clone one base away. The chain has TRBV6-5 and TRBJ2-3; 7 bases are shared with TRBD2. V shed 7 bases and J 2 bases; nucleotides not matched to a gene: 9. Germline V gene data show CDR1 as MNHEY and CDR2 as SVGAGI. The CDR3 spans 15 residues. CDR3 in DNA: TGTGCCAGCACCAAGGGACTAATCAACACAGATACGCAGTATTTT. Amino acid sequence: CASTKGLINTDTQYF.

This rearrangement joins TRBV20-1 to TRBJ2-7, with TRBD2 identical over 11 bases. The V gene end was trimmed by 1 base and the J gene end by 6 bases; junction bases not matched to a gene: 5. This CDR3 contains 14 residues. CDR1 is DFQATT and CDR2 is SNEGSKA in the germline V gene (reference sequence). CDR3 sequence reads: CSARVLAGESEQYF. In DNA form, the CDR3 reads TGCAGTGCTAGAGTACTAGCGGGAGAATCCGAGCAGTACTTC.

This clonotype was recorded a few times. The genes are TRBV28 and TRBJ1-2; 9 bases line up with TRBD1. CDR3 length equals 17 residues. Per germline, CDR1 MDHEN and CDR2 SYDVKM. Trimming took 7 bases from V and 1 from J; bases not matched to a gene: 13. The CDR3 DNA reads TGTGCCAGCACAAAACCGGGACAGGGTGGCCGTAACTATGGCTACACCTTC. It translates to CASTKPGQGGRNYGYTF.

This clonotype showed up just a few times. The chain links TRBV6-1 to TRBJ2-1; D possibly corresponds to TRBD2 (5 bases). V was trimmed by 5 bases and J by 6 bases, leaving 11 bases between them. The CDR3 has 13 amino acids. The germline gives CDR1 MNHNS, CDR2 SASEGT. CDR3 bases: TGTGCCAGCAGTATCGGGGTTATCAATGAGCAGTTCTTC. This gives the protein CASSIGVINEQFF.